Each of the 18 T cell receptor beta chains below was sequenced from the same sample in a study of blood T cell repertoires in COVID-19. Sequencing was performed with immunoSEQ multiplex PCR; in TCRdb, only in-frame clones are kept and a portion is missing. The table shows 200,000 to 250,000 clones, with more than 80% occurring only once. The material sequenced was peripheral blood. Every receptor here comes from a woman of 80 years or more with COVID-19, enrolled during active disease.

The genes are TRBV6-4 and TRBJ1-2; D is unresolved. Germline assignment: CDR1 MRHNA and CDR2 SNTAGT. This CDR3 region has 15 residues. V lost 7 bases and J lost 2, with 17 bases in between. DNA for the CDR3: TGTGCCAGCAAAGCAGGCGCCTCTCCCAACTATGGCTACACCTTC. It specifies CASKAGASPNYGYTF.

This clone was picked up one time. The rearrangement links TRBV12-3 or TRBV12-4 to TRBJ2-1, with 7 bases fitting TRBD2. This CDR3 is 12 amino acids long. V was clipped by 4 bases and J by 9 bases; unmatched bases: 3. This CDR3 reads CASSWGGAEQFF. CDR3 nucleotides: TGTGCCAGCAGTTGGGGGGGTGCTGAGCAGTTCTTC.

J is TRBJ1-4 and V is TRBV5-1, with TRBD1 matching over 7 bases. This CDR3 spans 15 amino acids. The V gene's germline CDR1 is SGHRS and CDR2 YFSETQ. V dropped 2 bases and J dropped 3; count of bases not matched to a gene: 4. The CDR3 nucleotides are TGCGCCAGCAGCTTCGGGGGACAGTCTAATGAAAAACTGTTTTTT. Protein sequence: CASSFGGQSNEKLFF.

The chain links TRBV12-2 to TRBJ1-1. TRBV12-2 is termed a pseudogene. The CDR3 is 11 amino acids. The CDR3 sequence is CAVRGLGEAFF. CDR3 nucleotides: TGTGCCGTACGGGGTTTGGGAGAAGCTTTCTTT.

V gene TRBV11-2 combines with J gene TRBJ2-3, with 7 bases matching TRBD2. The CDR3 contains 14 residues. Unmatched junction bases numbered 3, after V lost 1 base and J lost 5 bases. Germline lookup yields CDR1 SGHAT and CDR2 FQNNGV. The CDR3 loop is CASSLGPSGDTQYF. For the CDR3, the DNA is TGTGCCAGCAGCTTAGGTCCTAGCGGAGATACGCAGTATTTT.

This clone was observed a handful of times. V and J are TRBV18 and TRBJ2-7; D uncertain. The CDR3 is 14 amino acids. V was cut by 2 bases and J by 0 bases, with 8 bases left in between. Germline V CDR1 and CDR2: KGHSH, LQKENI. CDR3 region: CASSPAPGSYEQYF. As DNA, the CDR3 is TGTGCCAGCTCACCAGCACCCGGCTCCTACGAGCAGTACTTC.

The chain has TRBV28 and TRBJ1-2; D ambiguous. Deletions cut 3 bases from V and 5 bases from J, with 13 bases between. This CDR3 is 14 amino acids long. Germline V gives CDR1 MDHEN, CDR2 SYDVKM. The CDR3 here is CASSFELPVYGYTF. CDR3 nucleotides: TGTGCCAGCAGTTTCGAATTACCGGTTTATGGCTACACCTTC.

The chain carries TRBV18 and TRBJ1-1; tentative D call: TRBD1 (5 bases). V was clipped by 3 bases and J by 4 bases, with 12 bases between them. Germline V gene lookup returns CDR1 KGHSH and CDR2 LQKENI. The CDR3 is 14 amino acids. CDR3 sequence: CASSPARQGTEAFF. CDR3 in DNA: TGTGCCAGCTCACCTGCCCGGCAGGGCACTGAAGCTTTCTTT.

The rearrangement joins TRBV24-1 to TRBJ2-5, with TRBD2 matching 11 bases. The CDR3 runs to 16 residues. Trimming took 4 bases from V and 4 from J; bases not matched to a gene: 7. CDR1 is KGHDR, CDR2 SFDVKD, per germline. CDR3 sequence: CATSDTRLAGGETQYF. The CDR3 coding sequence is TGTGCCACCAGTGACACCCGTCTAGCGGGAGGAGAGACCCAGTACTTC.

This clone was detected only a few times. The CDR3 loop reads CASSQAQVAGVTYEQFF. DNA of the CDR3: TGTGCCAGCAGCCAAGCACAAGTAGCGGGAGTCACGTATGAGCAGTTCTTC. The chain joins TRBV3-1 (or the pseudogene TRBV3-2) to TRBJ2-1, with 9 bases aligning to TRBD2. The CDR3 has 17 residues. Trimming at V came to 1 base and at J to 8 bases, leaving 12 bases not matched to a gene. The germline gives CDR1 LGHDT, CDR2 YNNKEL (reference sequence).

The rearrangement links TRBV27 to TRBJ2-7; the D gene is possibly TRBD2 (5 bases). There are 12 residues in the CDR3. The V gene's germline CDR1 is MNHEY and CDR2 SMNVEV (reference sequence). V lost 3 bases to trimming and J lost 5 bases, with 8 bases between them. The CDR3 protein is CASSFPGNEQYF. CDR3 nucleotide sequence: TGTGCCAGCAGTTTCCCGGGAAACGAGCAGTACTTC.

The J gene is TRBJ2-3, the V gene TRBV5-1; 7 bases align to TRBD2. V was pared by 3 bases and J by 2 bases, with 6 bases of the junction left unmatched. This CDR3 comprises 15 residues. The germline V gene has CDR1 SGHRS and CDR2 YFSETQ. Here the CDR3 reads CASSSPGTNTDTQYF. In DNA, the CDR3 is TGCGCCAGCAGCTCCCCCGGGACTAACACAGATACGCAGTATTTT.

This clone occurred once. This rearrangement joins TRBV18 to TRBJ1-1, with D tentatively TRBD1 (6 bases). Trimming removed 4 bases from V and 6 bases from J, with 12 bases in between. Germline V lookup: CDR1 KGHSH, CDR2 LQKENI. The length of the CDR3 is 13 residues. CDR3: CASSQGQPSEAFF. CDR3 sequence (DNA): TGTGCCAGCTCACAAGGACAGCCCTCTGAAGCTTTCTTT.

The chain employs TRBV12-3 or TRBV12-4 and TRBJ1-4; D not certain. CDR3 length: 12 amino acids. V was clipped by 6 bases and J by 4 bases, with 6 bases between them. The CDR3 here is CASSPNNEKLFF. In nucleotides, the CDR3 is TGTGCCAGCAGCCCAAATAATGAAAAACTGTTTTTT.

The chain has TRBV4-1 and TRBJ2-7; D is uncertain. CDR1 is MGHRA, CDR2 YSYEKL, per germline. The CDR3 totals 15 residues. Trimming shortened V by 3 bases and J by 2 bases, and 14 bases separated the two germline ends. DNA of the CDR3: TGCGCCAGCAGCCACCTCGCTGCGGCTACCTACGAGCAGTACTTC. This translates into CASSHLAAATYEQYF.

CDR3 sequence: CASSLEGGSFYGYTF. Here the CDR3 DNA reads TGCGCCAGCAGCTTGGAGGGAGGGAGCTTCTATGGCTACACCTTC. The J gene is TRBJ1-2, the V gene TRBV5-1; D is unresolved. CDR1 is SGHRS, CDR2 YFSETQ, per germline. V was shortened by 0 bases and J by 4 bases, with 13 bases between the two germline ends. The CDR3 runs 15 residues. Full variable domain (missing parts from reference TRBV5-1 and TRBJ1-2): KAGVTQTPRYLIKTRGQQVTLSCSPISGHRSVSWYQQTPGQGLQFLFEYFSETQRNKGNFPGRFSGRQFSNSRSEMNVSTLELGDSALYLCASSLEGGSFYGYTFGSGTRLTVV.

The V and J genes are TRBV27 and TRBJ1-2, with TRBD1 matching 8 bases. Trimming cost V 6 bases and J 8 bases; bases outside gene matches: 11. This CDR3 is built from 14 residues. Germline loops: CDR1 MNHEY, CDR2 SMNVEV (reference sequence). For the CDR3, the DNA is TGTGCCAGCAGAGTTACGACAGGGGCCGGAGGCTACACCTTC. This translates into CASRVTTGAGGYTF.

V gene TRBV11-2 combines with J gene TRBJ2-3; maybe TRBD2 (5 bases). The CDR3 spans 16 residues. Deletions cut 3 bases from V and 0 bases from J, with 13 bases between. Germline assignment: CDR1 SGHAT and CDR2 FQNNGV. The CDR3 DNA reads TGTGCCAGCAGCTTTGGAGGTCTTGGTAGCACAGATACGCAGTATTTT. As protein: CASSFGGLGSTDTQYF. Based on the CDR3 plus reference TRBV11-2 and TRBJ2-3, the full variable domain is EAGVAQSPRYKIIEKRQSVAFWCNPISGHATLYWYQQILGQGPKLLIQFQNNGVVDDSQLPKDRFSAERLKGVDSTLKIQPAKLEDSAVYLCASSFGGLGSTDTQYFGPGTRLTVL.